The T cell receptor beta chain described here comes from a study of blood T cell repertoires in COVID-19. The V gene's germline CDR1 is SGHTA and CDR2 FQGNSA. The CDR3 covers 15 residues. The junction had 6 bases not matched to a gene; V was cut back by 5 bases and J by 0 bases. Sequenced by immunoSEQ multiplex PCR; TCRdb stores in-frame clones only, minus some. The sample has some 80,000 clones, 75% to 95% seen once. The sample taken for sequencing was peripheral blood. The V and J genes are TRBV7-2 and TRBJ1-1, with 7 bases aligning to TRBD1. This receptor was taken from a woman older than 75 with acute or convalescent COVID-19. The CDR3 coding sequence is TGTGCCAGCAGCGTACAGGGGATCATGAACACTGAAGCTTTCTTT. It is translated as CASSVQGIMNTEAFF.